The rows below give T cell receptor beta chains drawn from one sample of a study of cytomegalovirus exposure and HLA in healthy donors. Method: immunoSEQ multiplex PCR; TCRdb's copy keeps in-frame clones and lacks some. The sample includes 100,000 to 150,000 clones, roughly 71% of them seen just once. The source material was PBMCs. The receptors here all came from a middle-aged woman in good health and CMV-seropositive. Each CDR3 is given with its conserved first and last residue. D genes are given only for firm matches. Clone size appears in some rows only: once, few, many, or a class for an expanded clone.

j_call v_call clone_size d_call cdr3_aa cdr3_nt
TRBJ2-7 TRBV19 - TRBD1 CASSIGNRGYEQYF TGTGCCAGTAGTATAGGTAACAGGGGCTACGAGCAGTACTTC
TRBJ1-3 TRBV5-1 few - CASSSAGSIPGNTIYF TGCGCCAGCAGCTCCGCGGGGTCAATCCCCGGGAACACCATATATTTT
TRBJ2-3 TRBV4-2 - TRBD1 CASSPQGQTYTDTQYF TGTGCCAGCAGCCCGCAGGGACAGACCTACACAGATACGCAGTATTTT
TRBJ1-6 TRBV25-1 - - CASSVGGNNSPLHF TGTGCCAGCAGTGTCGGCGGAAATAATTCACCCCTCCACTTT
TRBJ1-1 TRBV18 - - CASSPGPPAVGEAFF TGTGCCAGCTCACCGGGGCCACCGGCCGTCGGTGAAGCTTTCTTT
TRBJ2-1 TRBV7-9 - TRBD2 CASSSTGLAGGRAYNEQFF TGTGCCAGCAGCTCGACTGGACTAGCGGGAGGGAGGGCATACAATGAGCAGTTCTTC
TRBJ1-2 TRBV19 - - CASSIDREQGDYGYTF TGTGCCAGTAGTATAGATCGGGAACAGGGAGACTATGGCTACACCTTC
TRBJ2-5 TRBV7-8 - TRBD2 CASSPTDGGQETQYF TGTGCCAGCAGCCCCACCGACGGGGGGCAAGAGACCCAGTACTTC
TRBJ1-3 TRBV10-3 - - CAISEGGRTGNTIYF TGTGCCATCAGTGAGGGAGGCAGAACTGGAAACACCATATATTTT
TRBJ1-4 TRBV27 - - CASSFLDTPTNEKLFF TGTGCCAGCAGTTTCTTGGACACACCAACTAATGAAAAACTGTTTTTT
TRBJ2-5 TRBV7-9 - - CASSTTRQVQETQYF TGTGCCAGCAGCACCACCAGACAGGTACAAGAGACCCAGTACTTC
TRBJ1-1 TRBV25-1 - - CASSIRDTEAFF TGTGCCAGCAGTATCCGGGACACTGAAGCTTTCTTT
TRBJ2-1 TRBV19 - - CASSIYHEQFF TGTGCCAGTAGTATCTACCATGAGCAGTTCTTC
TRBJ2-1 TRBV5-1 - TRBD2 CASSLGTSGYNEQFF TGCGCCAGCAGCCTTGGGACTAGCGGTTACAATGAGCAGTTCTTC
TRBJ1-5 TRBV7-9 - - CASSSDTRGPQHF TGTGCCAGCAGCTCGGATACCCGGGGGCCCCAGCATTTT
TRBJ1-5 TRBV2 - TRBD1 CASRGQGNQPQHF TGTGCCAGCAGGGGACAGGGTAATCAGCCCCAGCATTTT
TRBJ1-2 TRBV25-1 - TRBD1 CASSESGQGQRGYTF TGTGCCAGCAGTGAATCCGGACAGGGGCAACGAGGCTACACCTTC
TRBJ1-5 TRBV28 - - CAIQGPGNQPQHF TGTGCCATCCAGGGGCCGGGCAATCAGCCCCAGCATTTT
TRBJ1-6 TRBV6-1 - - CASSEEGVSPLHF TGTGCCAGCAGTGAAGAGGGGGTGTCACCCCTCCACTTT
TRBJ2-7 TRBV29-1 - TRBD2 CSVVGLAASYEQYF TGCAGCGTTGTAGGACTAGCTGCTTCCTACGAGCAGTACTTC
TRBJ2-5 TRBV19 - TRBD2 CASSIGSSGSKETQYF TGTGCCAGTAGTATAGGTTCTAGCGGGAGTAAGGAGACCCAGTACTTC
TRBJ2-2 TRBV18 - - CASSQSTGELFF TGTGCCAGCTCACAATCGACAGGGGAGCTGTTTTTT
TRBJ2-7 TRBV6-5 - - CASSYTRNSYEQYF TGTGCCAGCAGTTACACGAGGAACTCCTACGAGCAGTACTTC
TRBJ1-1 TRBV7-2 few TRBD1 CASSSMDRVDTEAFF TGTGCCAGCAGCTCGATGGACAGGGTGGACACTGAAGCTTTCTTT
TRBJ2-3 TRBV7-2 - - CASSLSFNTDTQYF TGTGCCAGCAGCTTATCCTTTAACACAGATACGCAGTATTTT
TRBJ1-2 TRBV5-4 - - CASSLGLRTLHGYTF TGTGCCAGCAGCTTAGGACTCAGGACGTTGCATGGCTACACCTTC
TRBJ2-7 TRBV7-3 - TRBD1 CASSPGQFPYEQYF TGTGCCAGCAGCCCGGGACAGTTTCCCTACGAGCAGTACTTC
TRBJ1-1 TRBV7-9 - - CASSSLLSRVTEAFF TGTGCCAGCAGCTCCCTCTTAAGTCGAGTCACTGAAGCTTTCTTT
TRBJ2-7 TRBV6-1 once - CASSMKRLSYEQYF TGTGCCAGCAGTATGAAGCGGTTATCCTACGAGCAGTACTTC
TRBJ2-7 TRBV6-5 - TRBD1 CASSTGQGNEQYF TGTGCCAGCAGTACCGGACAGGGAAACGAGCAGTACTTC
TRBJ2-6 TRBV5-1 - TRBD1 CASSLAWTGGGANVLTF TGCGCCAGCAGCTTGGCCTGGACAGGGGGTGGGGCCAACGTCCTGACTTTC
TRBJ2-1 TRBV28 - - CASSLYRTTHNEQFF TGTGCCAGCAGTTTATACAGGACTACACACAATGAGCAGTTCTTC
TRBJ2-7 TRBV2 - TRBD1 CASRRQGGSYEQYF TGTGCCAGCAGGAGACAGGGCGGGTCCTACGAGCAGTACTTC
TRBJ2-2 TRBV27 - TRBD1 CASSSPDRTGELFF TGTGCCAGCAGTTCCCCGGACAGGACCGGGGAGCTGTTTTTT
TRBJ2-7 TRBV7-9 - TRBD1 CASSPMAGQGVPYEQYF TGTGCCAGCAGCCCCATGGCGGGACAGGGGGTCCCCTACGAGCAGTACTTC
TRBJ1-2 TRBV25-1 - - CASSAGLNYGYTF TGTGCCAGCAGTGCAGGGTTAAACTATGGCTACACCTTC
TRBJ2-3 TRBV2 - - CASETDTQYF TGTGCCAGTGAGACAGATACGCAGTATTTT
TRBJ2-3 TRBV7-2 few - CASSLVAKNTDTQYF TGTGCCAGCAGCTTAGTGGCCAAAAACACAGATACGCAGTATTTT
TRBJ1-5 TRBV19 - - CASHAGAGRNVNQPQHF TGTGCCAGTCACGCGGGAGCAGGGAGGAACGTGAATCAGCCCCAGCATTTT
TRBJ1-2 TRBV6-5 - TRBD1 CASSPWTGGAYGYTF TGTGCCAGCAGTCCTTGGACAGGGGGGGCCTATGGCTACACCTTC
TRBJ2-2 TRBV21-1 - - CASSIREVTGELFF TGTGCCAGCAGCATCAGGGAAGTCACCGGGGAGCTGTTTTTT
TRBJ2-3 TRBV27 - TRBD2 CASSLAVTSGTDTQYF TGTGCCAGCAGTTTGGCCGTGACTAGCGGGACAGATACGCAGTATTTT
TRBJ1-4 TRBV18 - - CASSLDSRGVEKLFF TGTGCCAGCTCCCTGGACAGTAGGGGTGTTGAAAAACTGTTTTTT
TRBJ2-7 TRBV27 - TRBD1 CASSSLDPGQGPYEQYF TGTGCCAGCAGTTCGCTGGATCCGGGACAGGGGCCCTACGAGCAGTACTTC
TRBJ1-5 TRBV30 few - CAWSTGPQPQHF TGTGCCTGGAGTACAGGGCCCCAGCCCCAGCATTTT
TRBJ2-7 TRBV7-9 - TRBD1 CASSGRDRAAYEQYF TGTGCCAGCAGCGGCCGGGACAGGGCGGCCTACGAGCAGTACTTC
TRBJ1-6 TRBV2 - TRBD1 CASSIRQGQNSPLHF TGTGCCAGCAGTATCAGACAGGGGCAGAATTCACCCCTCCACTTT
TRBJ2-7 TRBV5-1 - TRBD2 CASSYGGDSTNEQYF TGCGCCAGCAGCTATGGGGGGGACTCCACTAACGAGCAGTACTTC
TRBJ1-2 TRBV29-1 once - CSVGEGGYTF TGCAGCGTTGGAGAGGGCGGCTACACCTTC
TRBJ2-1 TRBV14 - - CASSPRHGTYNEQFF TGTGCCAGCAGCCCCCGACACGGAACCTACAATGAGCAGTTCTTC
TRBJ2-1 TRBV29-1 - TRBD2 CSVERTSGDEQFF TGCAGCGTTGAGAGGACTAGCGGGGATGAGCAGTTCTTC
TRBJ2-3 TRBV7-2 - TRBD2 CASSPGGLAGVDTQYF TGTGCCAGCAGCCCCGGAGGACTAGCGGGAGTAGATACGCAGTATTTT